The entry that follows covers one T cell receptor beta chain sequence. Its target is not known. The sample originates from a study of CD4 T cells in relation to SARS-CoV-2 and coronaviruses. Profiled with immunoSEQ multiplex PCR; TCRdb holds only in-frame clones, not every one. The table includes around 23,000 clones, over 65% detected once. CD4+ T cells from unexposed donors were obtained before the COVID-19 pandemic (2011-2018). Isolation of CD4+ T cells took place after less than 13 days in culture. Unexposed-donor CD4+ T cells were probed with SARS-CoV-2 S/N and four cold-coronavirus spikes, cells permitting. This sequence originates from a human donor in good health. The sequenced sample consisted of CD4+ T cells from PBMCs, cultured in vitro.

The CDR3 protein is CAISLRETDTQYF. The CDR3 DNA reads TGTGCCATCAGTTTGCGGGAGACCGATACGCAGTATTTT. V usage is TRBV10-3 and J usage is TRBJ2-3, with TRBD2 matching 7 bases. The V gene end was trimmed by 5 bases and the J gene end by 6 bases; junction bases not matched to a gene: 5. Germline values: CDR1 ENHRY, CDR2 SYGVKD. The CDR3 extends over 13 amino acids.